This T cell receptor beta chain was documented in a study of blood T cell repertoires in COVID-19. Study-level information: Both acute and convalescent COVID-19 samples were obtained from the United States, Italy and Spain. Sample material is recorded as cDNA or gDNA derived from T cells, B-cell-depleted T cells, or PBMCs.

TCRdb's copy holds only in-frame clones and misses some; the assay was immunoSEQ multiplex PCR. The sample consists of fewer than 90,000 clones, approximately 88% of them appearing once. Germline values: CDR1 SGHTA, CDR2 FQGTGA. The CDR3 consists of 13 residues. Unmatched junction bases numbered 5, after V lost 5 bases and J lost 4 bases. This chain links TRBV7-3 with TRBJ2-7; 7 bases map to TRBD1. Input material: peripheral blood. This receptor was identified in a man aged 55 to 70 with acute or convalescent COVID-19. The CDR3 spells CASSPDRAYEQYF. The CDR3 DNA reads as TGTGCCAGCAGCCCCGACAGGGCGTACGAGCAGTACTTC.